This T cell receptor beta chain was captured by sequencing in a study of technical replicates of blood from a few donors. V was pared by 10 bases and J by 6 bases, with 9 bases of the junction left unmatched. This CDR3 comprises 13 residues. Germline CDR1 SNHLY, CDR2 FYNNEI. Repertoires were generated with immunoSEQ multiplex PCR, while TCRdb's copy carries only in-frame clones and drops some. The sample lists fewer than 90,000 clones; 70% to 90% were seen once. The sample consisted of T cells isolated from PBMCs. V gene TRBV2 combines with J gene TRBJ2-1; TRBD2 matches at 7 bases. The source is a human donor in good health. The CDR3 loop reads CATPRSGTNEQFF. The CDR3, as DNA: TGTGCCACACCGAGGAGCGGGACCAATGAGCAGTTCTTC.